The following is a T cell receptor beta chain sequence with its context. CDR3 length: 16 amino acids. V gave up 4 bases and J gave up 2 bases; unmatched junction bases: 11. Germline-derived CDR1 and CDR2 are SGHRS and YFSETQ. This sample stems from a study of shared clonotypes between healthy human individuals. Naive CD8 isolation took CD45RO-negative cells positively selected for CCR7 and excluded terminally differentiated effector memory CD45RA+ cells. The protocol was immunoSEQ multiplex PCR, while the TCRdb copy is restricted to in-frame clones and leaves out a portion. The data contain some 2.1 million clones, just under 95% of them singletons.

Material: naive CD8+ T cells from PBMCs. This TCR was sampled from a man between 18 and 29 years old in good health. Some clones in this sample may be carry-over from other donors' samples. The chain couples TRBV5-1 to TRBJ1-2, with 7 bases aligning to TRBD1. The CDR3 region is CASSPTATGANYGYTF. The CDR3, as DNA: TGCGCCAGCAGCCCTACGGCCACAGGGGCCAACTATGGCTACACCTTC.